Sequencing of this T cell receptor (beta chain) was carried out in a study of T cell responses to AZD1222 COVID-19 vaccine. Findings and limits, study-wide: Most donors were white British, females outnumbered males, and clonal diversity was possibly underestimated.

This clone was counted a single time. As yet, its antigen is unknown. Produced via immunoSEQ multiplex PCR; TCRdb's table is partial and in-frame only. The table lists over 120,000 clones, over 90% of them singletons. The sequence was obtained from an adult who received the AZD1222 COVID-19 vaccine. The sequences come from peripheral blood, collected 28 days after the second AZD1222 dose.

The CDR3 protein is CASSRTALNTEAFF. The CDR3 coding sequence is TGTGCCAGCAGCCGGACAGCGTTGAACACTGAAGCTTTCTTT. The rearrangement uses TRBV7-9 and TRBJ1-1; a weak D match, TRBD1 (6 bases). Trimming removed 5 bases at V and 0 bases at J, with 10 bases between. The CDR3 has 14 residues. Germline loops: CDR1 SEHNR, CDR2 FQNEAQ (reference sequence).